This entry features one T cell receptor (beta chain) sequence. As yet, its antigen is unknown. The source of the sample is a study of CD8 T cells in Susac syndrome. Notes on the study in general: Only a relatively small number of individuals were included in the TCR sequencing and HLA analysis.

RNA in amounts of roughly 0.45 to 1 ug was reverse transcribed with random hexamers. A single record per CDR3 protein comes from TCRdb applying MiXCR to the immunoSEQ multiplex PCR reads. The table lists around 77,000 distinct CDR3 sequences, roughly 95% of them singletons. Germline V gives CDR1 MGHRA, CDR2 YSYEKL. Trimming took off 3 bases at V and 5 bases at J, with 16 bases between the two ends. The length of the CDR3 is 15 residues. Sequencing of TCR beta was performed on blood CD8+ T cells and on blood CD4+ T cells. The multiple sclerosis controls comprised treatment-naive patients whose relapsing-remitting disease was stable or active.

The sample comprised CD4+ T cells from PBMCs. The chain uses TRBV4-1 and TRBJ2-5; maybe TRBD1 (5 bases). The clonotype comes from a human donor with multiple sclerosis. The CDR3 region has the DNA TGCGCCAGCAGCCAGCAGACAGACCTTTGGGAGACCCAGTACTTC. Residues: CASSQQTDLWETQYF.